The 20 T cell receptor beta chains below come from one sample, sequenced in a study of vaccination effects on CD4 cells after COVID-19. Here immunoSEQ multiplex PCR was the method, and the copy in TCRdb shows in-frame clones only, minus some. The data contain 25,000 to 35,000 clones, around three quarters of them singletons. Their target antigens are unknown. Before sequencing, viral peptide pools were used by the ViraFEST assay to expand antigen-specific CD4+ T cells. Isolating CD4+ T cells followed around nine days of culture. According to the study, vaccine recipients showed no prior SARS-CoV-2 infection and negative nucleocapsid antibodies. The sequenced sample was CD4+ T cells from PBMCs cultured with SARS-CoV-2 spike peptides, obtained before COVID-19 vaccination. All receptors come from a human donor who received a COVID-19 vaccine.

This chain connects TRBV5-1 to TRBJ2-2; 11 bases line up with TRBD2. This CDR3 spans 17 amino acids. The ends lost 5 bases at V and 7 bases at J; junction bases unmatched: 13. Germline loops: CDR1 SGHRS, CDR2 YFSETQ. The CDR3: CASSPPTSGSSSGELFF. The CDR3 nucleotides are TGCGCCAGCAGTCCTCCCACTAGCGGGAGTTCGAGCGGGGAGCTGTTTTTT.

The count of this clone is one. The chain recombines TRBV11-2 with TRBJ2-7, with 7 bases aligning to TRBD1. The CDR3 has 13 residues. The ends lost 3 bases at V and 5 bases at J; junction bases unmatched: 4. Germline CDR1 is SGHAT and CDR2 is FQNNGV. CDR3: CASSFGQVNEQYF. CDR3 bases: TGTGCCAGCAGCTTCGGACAGGTGAACGAGCAGTACTTC.

This rearrangement joins TRBV6-5 to TRBJ1-5; TRBD1 aligns across 12 bases. The V gene end was trimmed by 0 bases and the J gene end by 7 bases; junction bases not matched to a gene: 4. Germline values: CDR1 MNHEY, CDR2 SVGAGI. This CDR3 is 16 amino acids long. The CDR3 region is CASSYSGQGAGQPQHF. The CDR3 coding sequence is TGTGCCAGCAGTTACTCGGGACAGGGGGCGGGACAGCCCCAGCATTTT.

Regarding this clone: The same CDR3 also results from other DNA sequences found in this sample. The gene calls are TRBV5-1 and TRBJ2-7, with TRBD2 matching over 10 bases. CDR1 is SGHRS and CDR2 is YFSETQ in the germline V gene. The ends lost 4 bases at V and 1 base at J; junction bases unmatched: 5. The length of the CDR3 is 15 residues. The CDR3 DNA sequence: TGCGCCAGCAGCCTTGAAGCGGGGGGGTCCTACGAGCAGTACTTC. It encodes CASSLEAGGSYEQYF.

This clone was seen a few times. This chain joins TRBV4-1 and TRBJ1-6, with D unclear. Germline V gene sequence: CDR1 MGHRA, CDR2 YSYEKL. The CDR3 consists of 15 residues. Trimming cost V 5 bases and J 6 bases, with 14 bases left between them. The CDR3 sequence is CASSFILGGNSPLHF. The CDR3 region has the DNA TGCGCCAGCAGCTTCATCCTGGGCGGTAATTCACCCCTCCACTTT.

V usage is TRBV6-5 and J usage is TRBJ2-2, with D possibly matching TRBD1 (5 bases). The CDR3 has 16 residues. V was trimmed by 0 bases and J by 2 bases, leaving 10 bases between them. Germline V gene lookup returns CDR1 MNHEY and CDR2 SVGAGI. The CDR3 DNA is TGTGCCAGCAGTTACTCCCGGACAATCAACACCGGGGAGCTGTTTTTT. This translates into CASSYSRTINTGELFF.

The rearrangement uses TRBV5-1 and TRBJ1-4, with D perhaps TRBD1 (5 bases). Trimming pared 2 bases from V and 5 bases from J, leaving 13 bases between. CDR3 size: 15 residues. Looked up from germline, CDR1 is SGHRS and CDR2 is YFSETQ. The CDR3 is CASSFGPDTNEKLFF. The CDR3 DNA is TGCGCCAGCAGCTTTGGGCCGGACACGAATGAAAAACTGTTTTTT.

This chain connects TRBV12-3 or TRBV12-4 to TRBJ2-4; D unclear. Trimming pared 3 bases from V and 3 bases from J, leaving 3 bases between. The CDR3 loop spans 12 amino acids. The chain's CDR3 is CASSFYKNIQYF. Written as DNA, the CDR3 is TGTGCCAGCAGTTTTTACAAAAACATTCAGTACTTC.

The chain combines TRBV24-1 with TRBJ2-1; 8 nucleotides agree with TRBD2. The CDR3 runs to 15 residues. The trim removed 5 bases at V and 2 bases at J, leaving 4 bases unmatched. Germline V CDR1 and CDR2: KGHDR, SFDVKD. Here the CDR3 DNA reads TGTGCCACCAGTGTCCCAGCGGGGGCCTACAATGAGCAGTTCTTC. Translating gives CATSVPAGAYNEQFF.

The CDR3 protein is CAIRSGTGGNYEQYF. CDR3 sequence (DNA): TGTGCCATCAGATCCGGGACAGGGGGAAACTACGAGCAGTACTTC. This sequence joins TRBV10-3 and TRBJ2-7; 11 nucleotides line up with TRBD1. The germline gives CDR1 ENHRY, CDR2 SYGVKD. V lost 6 bases to trimming and J lost 3 bases; unmatched junction nucleotides: 7. The CDR3 consists of 15 residues.

The sample holds a few counts of this clone. The chain recombines TRBV11-2 with TRBJ1-2; D is perhaps TRBD1 (5 bases). Trimming took off 2 bases at V and 5 bases at J, with 18 bases between the two ends. This CDR3 comprises 16 residues. Germline V gives CDR1 SGHAT, CDR2 FQNNGV. CDR3 in DNA: TGTGCCAGCAGCTTACGCAGGGCCAACCCTGGGTATGGCTACACCTTC. Translated, it gives CASSLRRANPGYGYTF.

J is TRBJ2-3 and V is TRBV13; 12 nucleotides align to TRBD1. J gave up 4 bases and V 5 bases, and 13 bases lay outside the gene matches. Germline V gene lookup returns CDR1 PRHDT and CDR2 FYEKMQ (reference sequence). The CDR3 length is 18 residues. Here the CDR3 reads CASSTLLRGQGAADTQYF. The DNA of the CDR3 is TGTGCCAGCAGCACACTCCTGAGGGGACAGGGGGCTGCAGATACGCAGTATTTT.

This chain links TRBV30 with TRBJ1-1; possible D gene TRBD1, 6 bases. V lost 3 bases to trimming and J lost 4 bases, with 24 bases between them. The CDR3 spans 17 residues. The germline V gene has CDR1 GTSNPN and CDR2 SVGIG (reference sequence). CDR3 sequence (DNA): TGTGCCTGGAGGAAAGGGGGGGGCGCGGTCGTCCGCACTGAAGCTTTCTTT. It specifies CAWRKGGGAVVRTEAFF.

The CDR3 coding sequence is TGTGCCAGCAGCTTAGGAAGACTAGTGTTGGGAGAGACCCAGTACTTC. Amino acid sequence: CASSLGRLVLGETQYF. This sequence joins TRBV7-7 and TRBJ2-5; D might be TRBD2 (6 bases). Trimming removed 1 base at V and 4 bases at J, with 16 bases between. CDR1 and CDR2 (germline): SSHAT, FNYEAQ (reference sequence). This CDR3 is built from 16 residues.

J is TRBJ2-5 and V is TRBV29-1, with D perhaps given as TRBD1 or TRBD2 (5 bases each). The germline V gene encodes CDR1 SQVTM and CDR2 ANQGSEA. V lost 7 bases and J lost 4, with 19 bases in between. CDR3 length: 14 amino acids. The CDR3 DNA follows: TGCAGCGCATCGTCGAGGGGCTGGGCAGAGACCCAGTACTTC. Protein: CSASSRGWAETQYF.

This rearrangement joins TRBV16 to TRBJ2-7; the D is unclear. The V end was cut by 0 bases, the J end by 4 bases, with 10 bases between. Germline lookup yields CDR1 KGHSY and CDR2 FQNENV. The CDR3 loop spans 14 amino acids. CDR3 sequence reads: CASSQSKGPYEQYF. CDR3 bases: TGTGCCAGCAGCCAATCAAAAGGACCTTACGAGCAGTACTTC.

The V gene is TRBV11-2, the J gene TRBJ1-1, with a possible D match to TRBD1 (5 bases). This CDR3 has 16 amino acids. Germline CDR1 is SGHAT and CDR2 is FQNNGV. The V gene lost 5 bases and the J gene lost 0 bases, with 16 bases spanning the gap. CDR3 coding DNA: TGTGCCAGCAGCCCTACCACAGGACTCATGAACACTGAAGCTTTCTTT. It is translated as CASSPTTGLMNTEAFF.

The chain employs TRBV19 and TRBJ1-1; unclear D gene. V was clipped by 0 bases and J by 7 bases, with 12 bases between them. From germline, CDR1 is LNHDA and CDR2 SQIVND (reference sequence). The CDR3 loop spans 14 amino acids. The CDR3 DNA reads as TGTGCCAGTAGTATAGACCCTCGGAGGGTTGAAGCTTTCTTT. Amino acid sequence: CASSIDPRRVEAFF.

This clone has a single count. This chain joins TRBV6-5 and TRBJ1-6, with D possibly being TRBD1 (6 bases). The CDR3 loop spans 15 amino acids. Trimming left V 2 bases short and J 5 bases short, with 10 bases between. Looked up from germline, CDR1 is MNHEY and CDR2 is SVGAGI. CDR3 sequence (DNA): TGTGCCAGCAGTTACCGTCAGGGGCATAATTCACCCCTCCACTTT. Its translation is CASSYRQGHNSPLHF.

V gene TRBV9 combines with J gene TRBJ2-3; the D gene is possibly TRBD1 (5 bases). Trimming removed 0 bases at V and 3 bases at J, with 11 bases between. This CDR3 is 15 amino acids long. Germline lookup yields CDR1 SGDLS and CDR2 YYNGEE. The CDR3 DNA reads as TGTGCCAGCAGCGTAGTCAGGGTTGGGACAGATACGCAGTATTTT. It yields the protein CASSVVRVGTDTQYF.